These T cell receptor beta chains were read from a single sample in a study of cytomegalovirus exposure and HLA in healthy donors. Data came from immunoSEQ multiplex PCR; TCRdb stores just in-frame clones and leaves some out. The data contain over 110,000 clones, 73% of them singletons. The sample consisted of PBMCs. The receptors derive from a woman in her thirties or forties in good health and CMV-seronegative. CDR3s include the opening cysteine and the closing phenylalanine or tryptophan. The D gene is left open where the match is weak. The size entry is marked missing in some rows and otherwise reads once, few, many or a size class.

TRBD1,TRBJ2-7,few,TRBV6-1,TGTGCCAGCAGCAACTCGGGACAGGTCGAGCAGTACTTC,CASSNSGQVEQYF
TRBD1,TRBJ1-2,NA,TRBV5-6,TGTGCCAGCAGCACAGGGGGCTCTCAGGGCTACACCTTC,CASSTGGSQGYTF
TRBD1,TRBJ1-4,NA,TRBV6-5,TGTGCCAGCGGGACAGGTCGTAATGAAAAACTGTTTTTT,CASGTGRNEKLFF
TRBD1,TRBJ2-3,few,TRBV19,TGTGCCAGTGGGGACAGGGCGATCACAGATACGCAGTATTTT,CASGDRAITDTQYF
NA,TRBJ1-6,NA,TRBV27,TGTGCCAGCAGTTTCGGCTCCTATAATTCACCCCTCCACTTT,CASSFGSYNSPLHF
TRBD1,TRBJ1-5,NA,TRBV7-2,TGTGCCAGCAGCTTAGCGCCTATGTGGGACAGGGTTTTAGGCAATCAGCCCCAGCATTTT,CASSLAPMWDRVLGNQPQHF
NA,TRBJ1-2,few,TRBV5-8,TGTGCCAGCAGTAGAGTAGATGGCTACACCTTC,CASSRVDGYTF
TRBD1,TRBJ2-6,NA,TRBV28,TGTGCCAGCCGACGAGGGACAGGGTCCTCTGGGGCCAACGTCCTGACTTTC,CASRRGTGSSGANVLTF
NA,TRBJ1-4,NA,TRBV28,TGTGCCAGCAGTTTGAGGACTGTGAATGAAAAACTGTTTTTT,CASSLRTVNEKLFF
NA,TRBJ2-1,NA,TRBV7-9,TGTGCCAGCAGCTTAAATGCGGGGTCCGATGTGCAGTTCTTC,CASSLNAGSDVQFF
TRBD1,TRBJ2-7,few,TRBV5-1,TGCGCCAGCAGTTCCACCGGGACAGGCGGCGGCGAGCAGTACTTC,CASSSTGTGGGEQYF
TRBD1,TRBJ1-1,NA,TRBV13,TGTGCCAGCAGCTTAAAGAGGGGGCGGAACACTGAAGCTTTCTTT,CASSLKRGRNTEAFF
TRBD1,TRBJ2-1,NA,TRBV7-3,TGTGCCAGCAGCTCACAGGGGAATGAGCAGTTCTTC,CASSSQGNEQFF
NA,TRBJ2-2,NA,TRBV13,TGTGCCAGCAGCTTATTAGCCGGGGAGCTGTTTTTT,CASSLLAGELFF
TRBD1,TRBJ1-4,NA,TRBV6-5,TGTGCCAGCAGTTCCGAACAGGGGGATCAAAAACTGTTTTTT,CASSSEQGDQKLFF
NA,TRBJ2-4,NA,TRBV18,TGTGCCAGCTCACCAACGACAGGGGAGGGCATTCAGTACTTC,CASSPTTGEGIQYF
TRBD1,TRBJ1-2,NA,TRBV5-1,TGCGCCAGCAGCACGGGACAGGGGGAAGGGGGCTACACCTTC,CASSTGQGEGGYTF
NA,TRBJ1-5,few,TRBV2,TGTGCCAGCCGGACAGAAGGCAATCAGCCCCAGCATTTT,CASRTEGNQPQHF
TRBD2,TRBJ2-3,NA,TRBV19,TGTGCCAGTAGTATCGGCGGGGGGGGCACAGATACGCAGTATTTT,CASSIGGGGTDTQYF
NA,TRBJ2-2,NA,TRBV2,TGTGCCAGCAGACCCAGGGGGAACACCGGGGAGCTGTTTTTT,CASRPRGNTGELFF
TRBD2,TRBJ2-1,NA,TRBV7-2,TGTGCCAGCAGTTTTCGAGCGGGGGTCGACAATGAGCAGTTCTTC,CASSFRAGVDNEQFF
TRBD1,TRBJ2-7,once,TRBV29-1,TGCAGCGTGAAACACGACAGGGGTTACGAGCAGTACTTC,CSVKHDRGYEQYF
TRBD1,TRBJ1-3,NA,TRBV5-4,TGTGCCAGCAGCTTCGACAGGGGGCATTCTGGAAACACCATATATTTT,CASSFDRGHSGNTIYF
TRBD1,TRBJ1-2,NA,TRBV9,TGTGCCAGCAGCCTGAACAGGGGTTCAAACTATGGCTACACCTTC,CASSLNRGSNYGYTF
NA,TRBJ1-5,NA,TRBV4-1,TGCGCCAGCAGCCAAGAAGGACGAGGGAACAATCAGCCCCAGCATTTT,CASSQEGRGNNQPQHF
NA,TRBJ1-2,NA,TRBV7-2,TGTGCCAGCAGCTTAGCCATGACAGGAGCTCCGGGCTACACCTTC,CASSLAMTGAPGYTF
TRBD1,TRBJ2-5,once,TRBV5-4,TGTGCCAGCAGCTTTAACCAGGGACAGAAAGAGACCCAGTACTTC,CASSFNQGQKETQYF
NA,TRBJ1-2,NA,TRBV10-3,TGTGCCATCAGTGAGTCGAATGTCGACTCCGGAACCTTC,CAISESNVDSGTF
NA,TRBJ1-3,NA,TRBV4-2,TGTGCCAGCAGCCGGGGGGACTCTGGAAACACCATATATTTT,CASSRGDSGNTIYF
NA,TRBJ1-1,few,TRBV29-1,TGCAGCGCCAAAGGTATAGGGGGCACTGAAGCTTTCTTT,CSAKGIGGTEAFF
NA,TRBJ1-3,NA,TRBV6-5,TGTGCCAGCAGTACTACAGGGCTCTTTGGAAACACCATATATTTT,CASSTTGLFGNTIYF
NA,TRBJ1-6,NA,TRBV6-1,TGTGCCAGCAGTCCCGCGACACCCTATAATTCACCCCTCCACTTT,CASSPATPYNSPLHF
TRBD2,TRBJ2-7,NA,TRBV11-3,TGTGCCAGCAGCGACGGGACTAGCGGGGAGCAGTACTTC,CASSDGTSGEQYF
TRBD1,TRBJ2-1,once,TRBV14,TGTGCCAGCAGCCAAGAGGATGGACAGGGGGGGATGATCTACTACAATGAGCAGTTCTTC,CASSQEDGQGGMIYYNEQFF
NA,TRBJ1-6,few,TRBV28,TGTGCCAGTGGCCATGGCGGGGCCCTCCACTTT,CASGHGGALHF
NA,TRBJ1-3,NA,TRBV9,TGTGCCAGCAGCGTAGGTCAGGGTAGAAACACCATATATTTT,CASSVGQGRNTIYF
TRBD1,TRBJ2-7,NA,TRBV5-1,TGCGCCAGCAGCTTGGTAACCGGGACAGGGACCTACGAGCAGTACTTC,CASSLVTGTGTYEQYF
TRBD1,TRBJ1-1,few,TRBV5-1,TGCGCCAGCAGCCTTCGGGGACAGGTACGAGCTTTCTTT,CASSLRGQVRAFF
TRBD1,TRBJ1-6,NA,TRBV7-8,TGTGCCAGCAGCTTAGGGACAGGGCCTTCACCCCTCCACTTT,CASSLGTGPSPLHF
TRBD1,TRBJ1-5,NA,TRBV4-1,TGCGCCAGCAGCCGGGGGACAGGGCTTGATGGCAATCAGCCCCAGCATTTT,CASSRGTGLDGNQPQHF
NA,TRBJ1-1,few,TRBV29-1,TGCAGCGTAAGGACAGTGAACACTGAAGCTTTCTTT,CSVRTVNTEAFF
NA,TRBJ1-4,few,TRBV5-1,TGCGCCAGCAGCCTTGTCGGGGGGGATAATGAAAAACTGTTTTTT,CASSLVGGDNEKLFF
NA,TRBJ1-1,NA,TRBV5-4,TGTGCCAGCAGCATAGGGGGATCGGTAACTGAAGCTTTCTTT,CASSIGGSVTEAFF
NA,TRBJ2-7,NA,TRBV5-1,TGCGCCAGCAGCTTCGACAGAGACGAGCAGTACTTC,CASSFDRDEQYF
TRBD2,TRBJ2-1,NA,TRBV5-4,TGTGCCAGCAGCTTGGATAGCGGGGGAGGTGAGCAGTTCTTC,CASSLDSGGGEQFF
NA,TRBJ2-1,once,TRBV7-8,TGTGCCAGCAGCCCCAGGGGCGCCAGCTCCTACAATGAGCAGTTCTTC,CASSPRGASSYNEQFF
NA,TRBJ2-2,NA,TRBV27,TGTGCCAGCGGAGGGGGGACAGTATTTCACACCGGGGAGCTGTTTTTT,CASGGGTVFHTGELFF
NA,TRBJ2-5,NA,TRBV29-1,TGCAGCACCCGGGGCCAAGAGACCCAGTACTTC,CSTRGQETQYF